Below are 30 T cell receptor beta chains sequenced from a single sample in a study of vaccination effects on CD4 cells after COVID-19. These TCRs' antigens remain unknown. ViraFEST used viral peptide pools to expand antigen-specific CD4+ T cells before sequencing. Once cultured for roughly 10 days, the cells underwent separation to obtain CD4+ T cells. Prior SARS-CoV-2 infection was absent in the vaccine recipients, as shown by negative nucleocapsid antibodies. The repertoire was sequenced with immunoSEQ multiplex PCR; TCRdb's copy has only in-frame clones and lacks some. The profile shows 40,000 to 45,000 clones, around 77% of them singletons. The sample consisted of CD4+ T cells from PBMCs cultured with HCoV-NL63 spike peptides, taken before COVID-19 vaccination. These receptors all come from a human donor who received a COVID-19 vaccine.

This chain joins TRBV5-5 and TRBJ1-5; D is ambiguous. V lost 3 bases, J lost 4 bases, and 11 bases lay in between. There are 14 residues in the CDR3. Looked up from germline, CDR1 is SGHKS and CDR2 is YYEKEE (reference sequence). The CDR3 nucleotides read TGTGCCAGCAGCTCTGATTATGGGAATCAGCCCCAGCATTTT. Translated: CASSSDYGNQPQHF.

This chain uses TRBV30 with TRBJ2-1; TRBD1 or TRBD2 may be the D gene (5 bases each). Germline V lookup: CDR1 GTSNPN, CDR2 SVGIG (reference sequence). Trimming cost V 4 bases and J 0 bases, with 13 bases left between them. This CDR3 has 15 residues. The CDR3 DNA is TGTGCCTGGACAGAGAGGGGTAACTCCTACAATGAGCAGTTCTTC. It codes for CAWTERGNSYNEQFF. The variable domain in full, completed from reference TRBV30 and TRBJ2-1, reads SQTIHQWPATLVQPVGSPLSLECTVEGTSNPNLYWYRQAAGRGLQLLFYSVGIGQISSEVPQNLSASRPQDRQFILSSKKLLLSDSGFYLCAWTERGNSYNEQFFGPGTRLTVL.

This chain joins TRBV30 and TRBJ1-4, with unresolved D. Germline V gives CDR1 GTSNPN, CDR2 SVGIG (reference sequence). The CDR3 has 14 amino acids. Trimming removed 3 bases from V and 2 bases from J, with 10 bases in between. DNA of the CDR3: TGTGCCTGGAGCCAAACCCGGACTAATGAAAAACTGTTTTTT. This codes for CAWSQTRTNEKLFF.

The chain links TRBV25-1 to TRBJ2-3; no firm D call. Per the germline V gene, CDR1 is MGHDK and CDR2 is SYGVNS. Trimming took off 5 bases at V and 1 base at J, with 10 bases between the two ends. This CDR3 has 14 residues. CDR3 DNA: TGTGCCAGCAGTCCGGCACGCGGCACAGATACGCAGTATTTT. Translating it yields CASSPARGTDTQYF.

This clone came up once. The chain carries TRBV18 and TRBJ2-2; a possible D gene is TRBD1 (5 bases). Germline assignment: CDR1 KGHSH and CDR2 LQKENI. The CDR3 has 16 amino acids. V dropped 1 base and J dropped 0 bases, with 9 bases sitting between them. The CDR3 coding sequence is TGTGCCAGCTCACCACAGGCAGGGTCGAACACCGGGGAGCTGTTTTTT. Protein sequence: CASSPQAGSNTGELFF.

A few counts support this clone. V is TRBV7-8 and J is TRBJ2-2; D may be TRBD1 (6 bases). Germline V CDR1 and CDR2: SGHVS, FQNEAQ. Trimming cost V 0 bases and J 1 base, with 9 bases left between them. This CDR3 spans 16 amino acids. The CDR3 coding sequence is TGTGCCAGCAGCTTAGCTGGGACACTGAACACCGGGGAGCTGTTTTTT. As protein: CASSLAGTLNTGELFF.

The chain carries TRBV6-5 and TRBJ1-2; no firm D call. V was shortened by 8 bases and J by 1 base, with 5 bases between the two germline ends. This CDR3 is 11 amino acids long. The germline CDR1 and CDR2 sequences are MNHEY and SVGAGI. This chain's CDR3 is CASASNYGYTF. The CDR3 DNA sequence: TGTGCCAGCGCCAGTAACTATGGCTACACCTTC.

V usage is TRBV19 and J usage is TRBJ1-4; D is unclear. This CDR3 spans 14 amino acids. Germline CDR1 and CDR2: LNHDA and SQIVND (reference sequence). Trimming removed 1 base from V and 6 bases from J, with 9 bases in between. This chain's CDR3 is CASSIARYDEKLFF. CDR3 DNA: TGTGCCAGTAGTATAGCCCGGTACGATGAAAAACTGTTTTTT.

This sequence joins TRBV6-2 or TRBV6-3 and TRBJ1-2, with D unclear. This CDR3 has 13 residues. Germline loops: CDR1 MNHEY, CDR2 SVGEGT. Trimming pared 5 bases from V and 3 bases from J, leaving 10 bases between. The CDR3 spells CASSDFMDYGYTF. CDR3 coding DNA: TGTGCCAGCAGTGACTTTATGGACTATGGCTACACCTTC.

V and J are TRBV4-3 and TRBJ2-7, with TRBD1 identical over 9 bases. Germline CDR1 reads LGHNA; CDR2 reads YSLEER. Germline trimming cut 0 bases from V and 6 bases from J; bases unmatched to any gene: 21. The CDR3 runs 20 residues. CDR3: CASSQDRRGQGLITGFEQYV. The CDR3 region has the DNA TGCGCCAGCAGCCAAGATCGGCGGGGACAGGGATTAATCACTGGGTTCGAGCAGTACGTC.

The CDR3 DNA reads as TGTGCCAGCAGCGTAACTTATGGGAGGCTGGGGTTGGCGGAGACCCAGTACTTC. Translated, it gives CASSVTYGRLGLAETQYF. V usage is TRBV7-8 and J usage is TRBJ2-5; D is perhaps TRBD2 (6 bases). Germline values: CDR1 SGHVS, CDR2 FQNEAQ. V was shortened by 5 bases and J by 5 bases, with 27 bases between the two germline ends. The CDR3 is made up of 18 amino acids.

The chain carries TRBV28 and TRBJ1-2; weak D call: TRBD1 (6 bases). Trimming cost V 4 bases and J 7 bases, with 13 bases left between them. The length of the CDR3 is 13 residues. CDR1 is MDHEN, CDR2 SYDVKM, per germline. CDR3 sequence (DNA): TGTGCCAGCAGTTCCGGGGGGCCAATTGGCTACACCTTC. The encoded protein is CASSSGGPIGYTF.

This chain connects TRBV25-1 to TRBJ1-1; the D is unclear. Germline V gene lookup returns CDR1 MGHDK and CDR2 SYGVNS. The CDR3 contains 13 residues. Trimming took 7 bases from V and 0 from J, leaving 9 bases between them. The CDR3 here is CASKENMNTEAFF. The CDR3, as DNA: TGTGCCAGCAAGGAAAACATGAACACTGAAGCTTTCTTT.

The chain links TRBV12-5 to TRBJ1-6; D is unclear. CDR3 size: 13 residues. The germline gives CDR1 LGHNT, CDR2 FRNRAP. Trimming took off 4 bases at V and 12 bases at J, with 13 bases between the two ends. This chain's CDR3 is CASGSQLREPLHF. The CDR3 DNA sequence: TGTGCTAGTGGTTCCCAACTAAGAGAACCCCTCCACTTT.

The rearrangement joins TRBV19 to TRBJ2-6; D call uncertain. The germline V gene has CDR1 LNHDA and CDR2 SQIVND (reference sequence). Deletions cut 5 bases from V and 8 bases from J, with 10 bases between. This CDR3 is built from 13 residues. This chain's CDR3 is CASSSGPTNVLTF. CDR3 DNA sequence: TGTGCCAGTAGTTCGGGCCCGACCAACGTCCTGACTTTC.

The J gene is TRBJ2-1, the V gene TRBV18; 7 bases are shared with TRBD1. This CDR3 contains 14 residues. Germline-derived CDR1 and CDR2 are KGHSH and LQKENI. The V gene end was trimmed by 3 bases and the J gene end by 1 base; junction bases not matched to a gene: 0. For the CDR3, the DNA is TGTGCCAGCTCACCGGGACAGTCCTACAATGAGCAGTTCTTC. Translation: CASSPGQSYNEQFF.

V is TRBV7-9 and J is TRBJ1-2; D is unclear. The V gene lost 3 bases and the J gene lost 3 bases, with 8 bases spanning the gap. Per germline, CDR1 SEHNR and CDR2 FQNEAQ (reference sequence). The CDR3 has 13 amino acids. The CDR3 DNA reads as TGTGCCAGCAGCTTCGCCGGAGACTATGGCTACACCTTC. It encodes CASSFAGDYGYTF.

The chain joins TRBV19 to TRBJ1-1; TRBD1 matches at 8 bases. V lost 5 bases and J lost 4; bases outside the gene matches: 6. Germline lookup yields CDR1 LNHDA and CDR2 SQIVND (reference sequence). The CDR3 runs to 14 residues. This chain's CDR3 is CASSSGQGGTEAFF. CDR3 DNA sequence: TGTGCCAGTAGTTCAGGACAGGGAGGCACTGAAGCTTTCTTT.

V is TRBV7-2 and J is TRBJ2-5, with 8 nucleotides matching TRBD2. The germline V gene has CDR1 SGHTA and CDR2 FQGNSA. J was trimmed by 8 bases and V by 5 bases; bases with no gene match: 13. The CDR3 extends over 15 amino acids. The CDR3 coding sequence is TGTGCCAGCAGCGCGGGGGGTGGGGTGGCGTATACCCAGTACTTC. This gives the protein CASSAGGGVAYTQYF.

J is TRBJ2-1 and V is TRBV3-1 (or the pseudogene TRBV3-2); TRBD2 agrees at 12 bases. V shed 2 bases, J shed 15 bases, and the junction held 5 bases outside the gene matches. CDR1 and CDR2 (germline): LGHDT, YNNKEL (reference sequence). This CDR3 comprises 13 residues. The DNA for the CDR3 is TGTGCCAGCAGCCAACTAGCGGGGGGGCCAGGGTTCTTC. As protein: CASSQLAGGPGFF.

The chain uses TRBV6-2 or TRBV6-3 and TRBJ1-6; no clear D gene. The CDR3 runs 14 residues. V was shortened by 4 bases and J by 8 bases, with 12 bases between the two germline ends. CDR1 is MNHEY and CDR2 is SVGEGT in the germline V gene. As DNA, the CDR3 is TGTGCCAGCAGTTTACGGGTCGGGCATTCACCCCTCCACTTT. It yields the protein CASSLRVGHSPLHF.

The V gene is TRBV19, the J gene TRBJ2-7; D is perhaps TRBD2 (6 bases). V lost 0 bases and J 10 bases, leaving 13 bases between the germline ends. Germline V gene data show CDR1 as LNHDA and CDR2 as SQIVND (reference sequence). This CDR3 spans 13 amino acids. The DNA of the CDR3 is TGTGCCAGTAGTATAGATTCAGGAGGGGTCCAGTACGTC. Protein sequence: CASSIDSGGVQYV.

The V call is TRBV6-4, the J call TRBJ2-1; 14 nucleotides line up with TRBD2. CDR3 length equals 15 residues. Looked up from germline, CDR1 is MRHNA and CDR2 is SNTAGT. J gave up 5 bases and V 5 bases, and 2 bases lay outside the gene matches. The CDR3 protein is CASSKGLAGDNEQFF. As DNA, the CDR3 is TGTGCCAGCAGTAAGGGACTAGCGGGGGACAATGAGCAGTTCTTC.

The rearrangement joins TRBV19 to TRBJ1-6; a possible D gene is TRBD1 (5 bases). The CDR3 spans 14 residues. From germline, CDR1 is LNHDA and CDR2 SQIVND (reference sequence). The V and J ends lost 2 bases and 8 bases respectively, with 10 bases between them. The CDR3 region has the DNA TGTGCCAGTAGTATAACGCAGGGCGATTCACCCCTCCACTTT. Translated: CASSITQGDSPLHF. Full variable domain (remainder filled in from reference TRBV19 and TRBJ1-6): DGGITQSPKYLFRKEGQNVTLSCEQNLNHDAMYWYRQDPGQGLRLIYYSQIVNDFQKGDIAEGYSVSREKKESFPLTVTSAQKNPTAFYLCASSITQGDSPLHFGNGTRLTVT.

The CDR3 loop reads CASQRRRSSTDTQYF. As DNA, the CDR3 is TGTGCCAGTCAGAGACGTCGCAGTAGCACAGATACGCAGTATTTT. This rearrangement joins TRBV6-5 to TRBJ2-3; D not resolved. Per germline, CDR1 MNHEY and CDR2 SVGAGI. V gave up 9 bases and J gave up 0 bases, with 16 bases separating them. The CDR3 has 15 residues.

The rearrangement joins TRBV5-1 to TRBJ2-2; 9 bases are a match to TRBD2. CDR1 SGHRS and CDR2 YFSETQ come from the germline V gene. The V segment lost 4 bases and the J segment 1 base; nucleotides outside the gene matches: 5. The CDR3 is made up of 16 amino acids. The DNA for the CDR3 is TGCGCCAGCAGCCGAATAGCGGGGGTGAACACCGGGGAGCTGTTTTTT. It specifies CASSRIAGVNTGELFF.

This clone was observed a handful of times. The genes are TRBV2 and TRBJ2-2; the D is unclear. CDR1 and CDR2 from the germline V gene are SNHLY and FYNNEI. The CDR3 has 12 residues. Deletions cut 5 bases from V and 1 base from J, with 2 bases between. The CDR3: CASSQNTGELFF. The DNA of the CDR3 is TGTGCCAGCAGTCAGAACACCGGGGAGCTGTTTTTT.

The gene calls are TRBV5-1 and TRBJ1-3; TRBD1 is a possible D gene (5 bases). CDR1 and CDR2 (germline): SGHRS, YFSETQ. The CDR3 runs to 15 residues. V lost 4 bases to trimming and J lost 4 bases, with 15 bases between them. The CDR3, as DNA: TGCGCCAGCAGCCCCCGGGACCCGGTGGGAAACACCATATATTTT. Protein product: CASSPRDPVGNTIYF.

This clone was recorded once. In nucleotides, the CDR3 is TGTGCCAGCATCACAGGGGGGGGCAGCATTCAGTACTTC. It specifies CASITGGGSIQYF. The chain combines TRBV28 with TRBJ2-4; TRBD1 might be the D (8 bases). V was trimmed by 7 bases and J by 9 bases, leaving 16 bases between them. Germline CDR1 reads MDHEN; CDR2 reads SYDVKM. This CDR3 has 13 residues. The full variable domain, rest sourced from reference TRBV28 and TRBJ2-4, is DVKVTQSSRYLVKRTGEKVFLECVQDMDHENMFWYRQDPGLGLRLIYFSYDVKMKEKGDIPEGYSVSREKKERFSLILESASTNQTSMYLCASITGGGSIQYFGAGTRLSVL.

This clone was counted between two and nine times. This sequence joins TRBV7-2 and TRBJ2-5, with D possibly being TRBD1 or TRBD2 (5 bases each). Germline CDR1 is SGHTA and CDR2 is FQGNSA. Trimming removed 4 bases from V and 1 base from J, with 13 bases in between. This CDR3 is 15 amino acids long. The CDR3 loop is CASSSTGRIQETQYF. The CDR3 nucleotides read TGTGCCAGCAGCTCAACGGGACGGATCCAAGAGACCCAGTACTTC.